This T cell receptor beta chain was obtained from a study of control samples from healthy donors and cancer patients (TCRdb year 2020). The receptor library was made with the immunoSEQ multiplex PCR assay. TCRdb retrieved this table from immuneACCESS and kept in-frame rearrangements only. Not all clones are present; in checked studies, unresolved V genes account for under half, and no reason is known for the remainder. Recorded for this sample are roughly 170,000 clones; roughly 93% of them occurred a single time. The ten largest clones take up around 1.6% of the sample. With regard to this clone: Its binding antigen is unknown. No quality values exist for individual bases; no much larger clone is one base distant. Distinct nucleotide sequences in the sample also encode this CDR3.

The specimen sequenced was blood. This sequence was found in a man aged 18 to 35 in good health.

The CDR3 corresponds to CASSPGTGANSPLHF. The DNA reads as follows: TGTGCCAGCTCACCGGGGACAGGGGCTAATTCACCCCTCCACTTT. This sequence uses TRBV18 and TRBJ1-6, with 10 junctional bases fitting TRBD1. Clipping removes 3 bases from V and 6 bases from J, with 2 as the unmatched junction base count. As encoded in the germline V gene, CDR1 is KGHSH while CDR2 is LQKENI. From the cysteine up to the phenylalanine, the CDR3 has a length of 15 residues. The read is trimmed to its CDR3 DNA, 45 bases read in frame from base 1.